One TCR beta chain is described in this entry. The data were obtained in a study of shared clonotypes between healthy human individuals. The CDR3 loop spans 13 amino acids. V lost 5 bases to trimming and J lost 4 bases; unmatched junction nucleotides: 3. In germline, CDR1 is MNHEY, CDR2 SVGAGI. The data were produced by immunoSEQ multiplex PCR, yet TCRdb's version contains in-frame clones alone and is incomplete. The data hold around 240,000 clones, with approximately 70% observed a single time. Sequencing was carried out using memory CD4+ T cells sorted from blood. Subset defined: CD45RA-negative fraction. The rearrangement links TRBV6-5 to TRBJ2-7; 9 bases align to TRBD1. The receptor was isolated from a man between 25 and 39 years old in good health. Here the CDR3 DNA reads TGTGCCAGCAGTATGGGACAGGGTTACGAGCAGTACTTC. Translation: CASSMGQGYEQYF.